The 29 T cell receptor beta chains presented below share a single source sample, sequenced in a study of low-dose radiotherapy and immunotherapy resistance in tumors. Primers targeting TRAV and TRBV primed first-strand cDNA, covering alpha and beta chains. A constant-region primer paired with the V-primer adapter amplified TCRs over about 19 PCR cycles. Using its own MiXCR run on the reads, TCRdb lists one record per CDR3 protein. The table includes around 13,000 distinct CDR3 sequences, roughly 60% detected once. Every receptor here comes from a human donor with advanced metastatic prostate, ovarian, gallbladder or colorectal cancer (not recorded which). This table probably holds off-target reads from a library built for another chain.

This clonotype has a handful of counts. The chain has TRBV5-6 and TRBJ1-5; no clear D gene. The germline gives CDR1 SGHDT, CDR2 YYEEEE. The CDR3 contains 16 residues. Trimming pared 5 bases from V and 4 bases from J, leaving 19 bases between. The CDR3 spells CASSSAGRSSNQPQHF. The CDR3 DNA follows: TGTGCCAGCAGTTCCGCCGGGCGCTCTTCGAATCAGCCCCAGCATTTT.

The chain has TRBV6-6 and TRBJ2-7, with D unresolved. The CDR3 consists of 12 residues. Trimming pared 2 bases from V and 3 bases from J, leaving 5 bases between. Germline CDR1 reads MNHNY; CDR2 reads SVGAGI (reference sequence). The CDR3: CASSYVVYEQYF. The DNA for the CDR3 is TGTGCCAGCAGTTACGTTGTCTACGAGCAGTACTTC.

This chain connects TRBV28 to TRBJ2-1, with D tentatively TRBD2 (5 bases). Trimming pared 5 bases from V and 0 bases from J, leaving 11 bases between. The CDR3 is 15 amino acids. Per germline, CDR1 MDHEN and CDR2 SYDVKM. CDR3 sequence reads: CASSPPRDSYNEQFF. In DNA, the CDR3 is TGTGCCAGCAGTCCCCCCCGGGACTCCTACAATGAGCAGTTCTTC.

V usage is TRBV5-1 and J usage is TRBJ1-3; no clear D gene. Between the trimmed V and J ends, which lost 4 bases and 4 bases, there was a span of 12 bases. The CDR3 runs to 14 residues. Germline V gene sequence: CDR1 SGHRS, CDR2 YFSETQ. In DNA form, the CDR3 reads TGCGCCAGCAGCCGCTGGGGAGAAGGAAACACCATATATTTT. Translation: CASSRWGEGNTIYF. The whole variable domain, remainder taken from reference TRBV5-1 and TRBJ1-3, is KAGVTQTPRYLIKTRGQQVTLSCSPISGHRSVSWYQQTPGQGLQFLFEYFSETQRNKGNFPGRFSGRQFSNSRSEMNVSTLELGDSALYLCASSRWGEGNTIYFGEGSWLTVV.

The sample holds one count of this clonotype. This chain joins TRBV28 and TRBJ1-2; D uncertain. This CDR3 region has 11 residues. The germline V gene encodes CDR1 MDHEN and CDR2 SYDVKM. The ends were cut back, 6 bases at V and 8 bases at J, with 10 bases in the middle. CDR3 DNA: TGTGCCAGCAGCTCTACGGGAGGCTACACCTTC. Translation: CASSSTGGYTF.

The genes are TRBV12-3 or TRBV12-4 and TRBJ2-7; 8 nucleotides align to TRBD2. V shed 8 bases, J shed 5 bases, and the junction held 2 bases outside the gene matches. The CDR3 has 11 residues. The CDR3 coding sequence is TGTGCCAGCGGCGGGGGGCACGAGCAGTACTTC. Residues: CASGGGHEQYF.

V usage is TRBV7-8 and J usage is TRBJ1-3; D not certain. The CDR3 has 14 residues. Between the trimmed V and J ends, which lost 2 bases and 2 bases, there was a span of 7 bases. CDR1 is SGHVS, CDR2 FQNEAQ, per germline. CDR3 in amino acids: CASSLSDTGNTIYF. DNA of the CDR3: TGTGCCAGCAGCTTAAGTGATACTGGAAACACCATATATTTT. The whole variable domain, filled in from reference TRBV7-8 and TRBJ1-3, reads GAGVSQSPRYKVAKRGQDVALRCDPISGHVSLFWYQQALGQGPEFLTYFQNEAQLDKSGLPSDRFFAERPEGSVSTLKIQRTQQEDSAVYLCASSLSDTGNTIYFGEGSWLTVV.

The chain carries TRBV5-1 and TRBJ2-1; TRBD1 might be the D (6 bases). Germline CDR1 and CDR2: SGHRS and YFSETQ. The CDR3 consists of 15 residues. With 3 bases removed from V and 3 bases from J, the gap between germline ends came to 13 bases. In DNA form, the CDR3 reads TGCGCCAGCAGCTATTCACAGGGTAGCTACAATGAGCAGTTCTTC. Its translation is CASSYSQGSYNEQFF.

The chain recombines TRBV12-3 or TRBV12-4 with TRBJ2-7; weak D call: TRBD2 (5 bases). There are 11 residues in the CDR3. Trimming pared 5 bases from V and 5 bases from J, leaving 7 bases between. The CDR3 DNA sequence: TGTGCCAGCAGTGTGCGGGACGAGCAGTACTTC. It codes for CASSVRDEQYF.

V and J are TRBV28 and TRBJ2-2; D unclear. The CDR3 loop spans 14 amino acids. Germline CDR1 and CDR2: MDHEN and SYDVKM. Deletions cut 3 bases from V and 4 bases from J, with 9 bases between. The CDR3 nucleotides read TGTGCCAGCAGTTTCGGTAGCAGCACCGGGGAGCTGTTTTTT. Encoded protein: CASSFGSSTGELFF.

V is TRBV20-1 and J is TRBJ1-5; TRBD1 might be the D (6 bases). The V gene's germline CDR1 is DFQATT and CDR2 SNEGSKA (reference sequence). The CDR3 is 13 amino acids. V was pared by 4 bases and J by 0 bases, with 7 bases between. CDR3 DNA: TGCAGTGCTACAGGGGATAGCAATCAGCCCCAGCATTTT. Translated, it gives CSATGDSNQPQHF.

This CDR3 is CASSNAVQETQYF. CDR3 sequence (DNA): TGTGCCAGCTCTAATGCGGTACAAGAGACCCAGTACTTC. The genes are TRBV28 and TRBJ2-5, with unresolved D. This CDR3 contains 13 residues. V gave up 8 bases and J gave up 2 bases, with 12 bases separating them. Germline V gene sequence: CDR1 MDHEN, CDR2 SYDVKM.

This chain uses TRBV28 with TRBJ2-5, with D possibly matching TRBD2 (5 bases). Per germline, CDR1 MDHEN and CDR2 SYDVKM. The ends were cut back, 5 bases at V and 13 bases at J, with 17 bases in the middle. This CDR3 contains 12 residues. CDR3 bases: TGTGCCAGCAGTCCGTCCGGGGTAATCCGGTACTTC. Residues: CASSPSGVIRYF.

The V and J genes are TRBV4-3 and TRBJ1-1; unclear D gene. The CDR3 extends over 10 amino acids. The V gene lost 3 bases and the J gene lost 4 bases, with 0 bases spanning the gap. The germline V gene has CDR1 LGHNA and CDR2 YSLEER. The CDR3 DNA follows: TGCGCCAGCAGCCACACTGAAGCTTTCTTT. It translates to CASSHTEAFF.

The chain has TRBV23-1 and TRBJ2-7; no reliable D call. TRBV23-1 is an ORF for which the function is uncertain. Trimming removed 3 bases from V and 5 bases from J, with 2 bases in between. This CDR3 contains 10 residues. This CDR3 reads CASSQDEQYF. The CDR3 nucleotides read TGCGCCAGCAGTCAGGACGAGCAGTACTTC.

The chain is built from TRBV10-3 and TRBJ2-3; 9 positions match TRBD1. CDR1 and CDR2 (germline): ENHRY, SYGVKD. CDR3 length: 16 residues. V shed 7 bases, J shed 2 bases, and the junction held 10 bases outside the gene matches. The CDR3 nucleotides are TGTGCCATCAATGCACAGGGGGCGCCCCCCACAGATACGCAGTATTTT. This encodes CAINAQGAPPTDTQYF.

J is TRBJ2-7 and V is TRBV6-8, with TRBD2 matching 7 bases. The CDR3 is 14 amino acids. CDR1 and CDR2 from the germline V gene are MNHGY and SAAAGT. J was trimmed by 4 bases and V by 4 bases; bases with no gene match: 7. Written as DNA, the CDR3 is TGTGCCAGCAGTTCCCTCCGGGGGGATTACGAGCAGTACTTC. It codes for CASSSLRGDYEQYF.

This clonotype was seen just once. This chain connects TRBV6-2 or TRBV6-3 to TRBJ1-1; D may be TRBD1 (5 bases). The CDR3 loop spans 14 amino acids. With 6 bases removed from V and 7 bases from J, the gap between germline ends came to 18 bases. The germline V gene encodes CDR1 MNHEY and CDR2 SVGEGT. Written as DNA, the CDR3 is TGTGCCAGCAGCCCCTACCTGGGGGAAGGTGAAGCTTTCTTT. Its translation is CASSPYLGEGEAFF.

This clonotype was counted between two and nine times. The gene calls are TRBV5-1 and TRBJ1-1; unclear D gene. The germline gives CDR1 SGHRS, CDR2 YFSETQ. This CDR3 region has 13 residues. Trimming took 0 bases from V and 0 from J, leaving 3 bases between them. CDR3 protein: CASSLGVNTEAFF. CDR3 DNA: TGCGCCAGCAGCTTGGGGGTGAACACTGAAGCTTTCTTT.

The chain joins TRBV9 to TRBJ1-1; D is unresolved. The CDR3 loop spans 14 amino acids. V was trimmed by 4 bases and J by 0 bases, leaving 10 bases between them. CDR1 is SGDLS and CDR2 is YYNGEE in the germline V gene. DNA for the CDR3: TGTGCCAGCAGCTCTAATCAGCTGAACACTGAAGCTTTCTTT. Residues: CASSSNQLNTEAFF.

The gene calls are TRBV11-2 and TRBJ1-6; D is unclear. V was pared by 4 bases and J by 7 bases, with 14 bases between. The CDR3 is made up of 15 amino acids. CDR1 and CDR2 (germline): SGHAT, FQNNGV. The chain's CDR3 is CASSSWTGGNSPLHF. The CDR3 DNA follows: TGTGCCAGCAGCTCGTGGACGGGTGGGAATTCACCCCTCCACTTT. The whole variable domain, remainder taken from reference TRBV11-2 and TRBJ1-6, is EAGVAQSPRYKIIEKRQSVAFWCNPISGHATLYWYQQILGQGPKLLIQFQNNGVVDDSQLPKDRFSAERLKGVDSTLKIQPAKLEDSAVYLCASSSWTGGNSPLHFGNGTRLTVT.

V and J are TRBV28 and TRBJ2-3, with 10 nucleotides matching TRBD2. Trimming took 5 bases from V and 3 from J; bases not matched to a gene: 20. Per the germline V gene, CDR1 is MDHEN and CDR2 is SYDVKM. The CDR3 is 20 amino acids. Here the CDR3 reads CASSTRLAGGGMVWTDTQYF. As DNA, the CDR3 is TGTGCCAGCAGTACACGACTAGCGGGCGGGGGGATGGTATGGACAGATACGCAGTATTTT.

The chain links TRBV7-6 to TRBJ2-7, with 7 bases that match TRBD1. Germline-derived CDR1 and CDR2 are SGHVS and FNYEAQ. V lost 5 bases, J lost 2 bases, and 6 bases stayed unmatched. The CDR3 loop spans 14 amino acids. The CDR3 sequence is CASSPRQGPYEQYF. The CDR3, as DNA: TGTGCCAGCAGCCCCCGACAGGGACCCTACGAGCAGTACTTC. The full variable domain, with the rest looked up from reference TRBV7-6 and TRBJ2-7, is GAGVSQSPRYKVTKRGQDVALRCDPISGHVSLYWYRQALGQGPEFLTYFNYEAQQDKSGLPNDRFSAERPEGSISTLTIQRTEQRDSAMYRCASSPRQGPYEQYFGPGTRLTVT.

This chain links TRBV2 with TRBJ1-1, with 9 bases lining up with TRBD1. Trimming took 6 bases from V and 5 from J; bases not matched to a gene: 10. CDR1 SNHLY and CDR2 FYNNEI come from the germline V gene. The CDR3 contains 15 residues. As DNA, the CDR3 is TGTGCCAGCAGCGGTCCGGGACAGGGTGGAACTGAAGCTTTCTTT. The encoded protein is CASSGPGQGGTEAFF.

The J gene is TRBJ2-7, the V gene TRBV29-1, with 12 nucleotides matching TRBD2. CDR1 and CDR2 (germline): SQVTM, ANQGSEA. This CDR3 region has 17 residues. Unmatched junction bases numbered 12, after V lost 1 base and J lost 5 bases. The CDR3 here is CSVEGLLTSGSTNEQYF. In DNA form, the CDR3 reads TGCAGCGTTGAAGGCCTTTTGACTAGCGGGAGTACCAACGAGCAGTACTTC.

This chain links TRBV20-1 with TRBJ1-5, with unresolved D. Germline V gene lookup returns CDR1 DFQATT and CDR2 SNEGSKA (reference sequence). The CDR3 covers 15 residues. Trimming pared 0 bases from V and 6 bases from J, leaving 15 bases between. The CDR3 is CSARDNGKLGQPQHF. CDR3 DNA sequence: TGCAGTGCTAGAGATAATGGAAAGCTGGGTCAGCCCCAGCATTTT.

This clonotype was seen a handful of times. The chain couples TRBV5-1 to TRBJ2-2; D might be TRBD2 (5 bases). The V gene lost 5 bases and the J gene lost 7 bases, with 15 bases spanning the gap. Germline CDR1 is SGHRS and CDR2 is YFSETQ. There are 14 residues in the CDR3. The CDR3 DNA reads as TGCGCCAGCAGATTCGGAGCCCGGGGCGGGGAGCTGTTTTTT. This translates into CASRFGARGGELFF. The full variable domain, completed using reference TRBV5-1 and TRBJ2-2, is KAGVTQTPRYLIKTRGQQVTLSCSPISGHRSVSWYQQTPGQGLQFLFEYFSETQRNKGNFPGRFSGRQFSNSRSEMNVSTLELGDSALYLCASRFGARGGELFFGEGSRLTVL.

The chain recombines TRBV6-2 or TRBV6-3 with TRBJ2-3; 10 bases map to TRBD1. Germline lookup yields CDR1 MNHEY and CDR2 SVGEGT. V shed 6 bases, J shed 0 bases, and the junction held 6 bases outside the gene matches. The CDR3 is made up of 16 amino acids. In DNA, the CDR3 is TGTGCCAGCAGCGGGACAGGGGTACTAAGCACAGATACGCAGTATTTT. It codes for CASSGTGVLSTDTQYF.

The genes are TRBV3-1 and TRBJ2-3; tentatively, D is TRBD1 (6 bases). Trimming shortened V by 11 bases and J by 0 bases, and 12 bases separated the two germline ends. Germline lookup yields CDR1 LGHDT and CDR2 YNNKEL (reference sequence). This CDR3 region has 13 residues. As DNA, the CDR3 is TGTGCCGTCAGGGGCGCTAGCACAGATACGCAGTATTTT. Protein product: CAVRGASTDTQYF.